This TCR beta chain was sequenced during a study of human T cells and chemical hapten exposure. General study results and limits: Having alopecia, donors may respond immunologically unlike healthy people. Among expanded TCRs, significantly more large CDR3 similarity clusters formed than among controls.

In regard to this clonotype: Its antigen remains unidentified.

For the library, individual cDNA molecules each received unique molecular identifiers. One entry per CDR3 protein results from TCRdb running MiXCR on the RACE reads. The sample consists of approximately 52,000 distinct CDR3 sequences, approximately 9.8% of them appearing once. Specified time point: pre-sensitization, week 0. The sample's treatment: therapeutic diphenylcyclopropenone sensitization with weekly scalp DPC. Germline assignment: CDR1 SGHVS and CDR2 FQNEAQ. This CDR3 contains 15 residues. The V end was cut by 5 bases, the J end by 2 bases, with 12 bases between. Sequencing was performed on whole blood, taken in connection with sensitization to the hapten diphenylcyclopropenone (DPC). The TCR sequence derives from a woman in her 40s with alopecia areata. Some clones in this sample may be carry-over from other donors' samples. V gene TRBV7-8 combines with J gene TRBJ1-4, with D possibly being TRBD1 (6 bases). For the CDR3, the DNA is TGTGCCAGCAGCGAACACAGGGCTACTAATGAAAAACTGTTTTTT. This translates into CASSEHRATNEKLFF.